This T cell receptor beta chain was identified in a study of cytomegalovirus exposure and HLA in healthy donors. Concerning this clone: The antigen is undetermined.

The repertoire was sequenced with immunoSEQ multiplex PCR; TCRdb's copy has only in-frame clones and lacks some. The sample shows about 97,000 clones, approximately 94% of them seen only once. Overall study results and limits: Investigators reported 150 to 200 TCR beta chains as tied to cytomegalovirus. According to a subsequent analysis, TCR clusters from the first cohort were inclined to appear together in the 120 or so validation repertoires.

Germline V gene data show CDR1 as LNHDA and CDR2 as SQIVND (reference sequence). Unmatched junction bases numbered 5, after V lost 3 bases and J lost 4 bases. The CDR3 runs to 15 residues. The source is a woman younger than 30 in good health and CMV-seronegative. The J gene is TRBJ1-5, the V gene TRBV19; the match to TRBD1 covers 8 bases. Sequencing used PBMCs. The CDR3 protein is CASSIQTGVNQPQHF. The CDR3 DNA follows: TGTGCCAGTAGTATTCAGACAGGGGTGAATCAGCCCCAGCATTTT.